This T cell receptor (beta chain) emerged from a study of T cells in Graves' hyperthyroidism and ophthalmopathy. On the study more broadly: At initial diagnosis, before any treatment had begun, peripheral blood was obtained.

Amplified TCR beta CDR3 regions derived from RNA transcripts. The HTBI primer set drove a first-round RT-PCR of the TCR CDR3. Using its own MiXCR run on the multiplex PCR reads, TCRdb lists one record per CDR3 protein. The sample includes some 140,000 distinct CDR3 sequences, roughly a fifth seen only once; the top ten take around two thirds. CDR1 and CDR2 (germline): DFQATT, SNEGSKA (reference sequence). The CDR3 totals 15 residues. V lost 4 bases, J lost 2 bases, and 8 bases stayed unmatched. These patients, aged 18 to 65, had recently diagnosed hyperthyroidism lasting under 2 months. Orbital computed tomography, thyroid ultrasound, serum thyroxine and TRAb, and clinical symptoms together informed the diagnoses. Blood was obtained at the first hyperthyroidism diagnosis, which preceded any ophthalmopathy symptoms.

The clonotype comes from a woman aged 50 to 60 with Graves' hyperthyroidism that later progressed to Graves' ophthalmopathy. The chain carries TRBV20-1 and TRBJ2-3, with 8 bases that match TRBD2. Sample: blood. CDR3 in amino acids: CSATKTSDNTDTQYF. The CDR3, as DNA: TGCAGTGCTACAAAGACTAGCGACAACACAGATACGCAGTATTTT.